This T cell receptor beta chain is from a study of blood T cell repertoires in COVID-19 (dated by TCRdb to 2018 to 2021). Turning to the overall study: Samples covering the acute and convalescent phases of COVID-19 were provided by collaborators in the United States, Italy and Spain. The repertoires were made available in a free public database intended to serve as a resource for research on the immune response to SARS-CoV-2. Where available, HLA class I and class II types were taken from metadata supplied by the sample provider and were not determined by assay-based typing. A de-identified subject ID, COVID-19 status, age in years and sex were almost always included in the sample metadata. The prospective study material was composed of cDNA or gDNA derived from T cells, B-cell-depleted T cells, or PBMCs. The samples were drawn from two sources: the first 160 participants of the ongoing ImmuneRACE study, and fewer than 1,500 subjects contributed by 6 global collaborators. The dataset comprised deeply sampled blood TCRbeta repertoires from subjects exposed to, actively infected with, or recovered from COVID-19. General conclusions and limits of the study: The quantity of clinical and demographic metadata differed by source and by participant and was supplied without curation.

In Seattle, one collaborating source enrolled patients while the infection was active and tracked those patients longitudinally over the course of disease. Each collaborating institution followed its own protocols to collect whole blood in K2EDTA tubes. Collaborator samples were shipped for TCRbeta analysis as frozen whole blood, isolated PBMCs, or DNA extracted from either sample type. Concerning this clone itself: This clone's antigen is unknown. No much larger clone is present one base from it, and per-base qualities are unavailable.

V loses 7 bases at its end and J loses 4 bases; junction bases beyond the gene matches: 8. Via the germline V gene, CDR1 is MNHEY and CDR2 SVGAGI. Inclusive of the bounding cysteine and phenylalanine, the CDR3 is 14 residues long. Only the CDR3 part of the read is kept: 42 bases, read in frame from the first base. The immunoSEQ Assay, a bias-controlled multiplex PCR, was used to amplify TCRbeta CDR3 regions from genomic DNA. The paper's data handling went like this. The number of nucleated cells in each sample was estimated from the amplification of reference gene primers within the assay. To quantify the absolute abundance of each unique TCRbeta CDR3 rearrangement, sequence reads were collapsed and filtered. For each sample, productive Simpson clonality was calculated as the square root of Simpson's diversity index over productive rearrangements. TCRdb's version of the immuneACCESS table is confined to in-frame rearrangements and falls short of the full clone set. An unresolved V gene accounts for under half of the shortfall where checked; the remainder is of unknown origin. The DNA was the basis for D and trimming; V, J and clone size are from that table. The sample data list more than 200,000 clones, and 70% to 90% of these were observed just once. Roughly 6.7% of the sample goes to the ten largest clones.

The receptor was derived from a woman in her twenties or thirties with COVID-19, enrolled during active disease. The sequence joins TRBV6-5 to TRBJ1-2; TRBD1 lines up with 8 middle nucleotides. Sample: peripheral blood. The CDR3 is CASTLAGGAYGYTF. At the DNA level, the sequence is TGTGCCAGCACCTTGGCAGGGGGCGCCTATGGCTACACCTTC.